A single sample gave rise to the 18 T cell receptor beta chains below, sequenced in a study of PD-1 blockade in mismatch repair-deficient tumors. Method: immunoSEQ multiplex PCR; TCRdb's copy keeps in-frame clones and lacks some. The table has about 66,000 clones, around 73% seen once; the top ten hold 4.5% to 6.5%. The source material was peripheral blood, sampled 2 weeks after starting pembrolizumab. These receptors originate from an adult with mismatch repair-deficient cancer.

The table lists this clone with a few counts. CDR3 loop: CASSAGAILGYTF. The DNA for the CDR3 is TGTGCCAGCAGTGCGGGGGCTATTCTAGGCTACACCTTC. The chain joins TRBV6-6 to TRBJ1-2, with TRBD1 as a possible D gene (6 bases). CDR1 MNHNY and CDR2 SVGAGI come from the germline V gene (reference sequence). Trimming pared 5 bases from V and 8 bases from J, leaving 15 bases between. This CDR3 comprises 13 residues.

V usage is TRBV9 and J usage is TRBJ2-3; D not resolved. CDR1 is SGDLS and CDR2 is YYNGEE in the germline V gene. The CDR3 sequence is 15 residues long. V lost 3 bases and J lost 0, with 11 bases in between. CDR3 nucleotide sequence: TGTGCCAGCAGCGGTTCAGGATCTAGCACAGATACGCAGTATTTT. Encoded protein: CASSGSGSSTDTQYF.

Remarks on this clone: An end of the junction does not agree with germline; a read error may underlie this. The chain is built from TRBV28 and TRBJ1-3; D remains unclear. Germline CDR1 MDHEN, CDR2 SYDVKM. CDR3 length equals 13 residues. The CDR3 DNA follows: TGTGCCAGCAGTCCCCCAGGAGGAAACGCCATATATTTT. Its translation: CASSPPGGNAIYF.

The genes are TRBV11-2 and TRBJ1-4, with no clear D. Trimming shortened V by 2 bases and J by 7 bases, and 14 bases separated the two germline ends. Germline V gene sequence: CDR1 SGHAT, CDR2 FQNNGV. The CDR3 consists of 15 residues. CDR3 residues: CASSLRASDLEKLFF. CDR3 nucleotide sequence: TGTGCCAGCAGCTTAAGGGCCAGCGACCTTGAAAAACTGTTTTTT.

The chain carries TRBV7-6 and TRBJ2-3; D perhaps matches TRBD2 (6 bases). CDR3 length: 15 amino acids. Between the trimmed V and J ends, which lost 5 bases and 3 bases, there was a span of 15 bases. CDR1 SGHVS and CDR2 FNYEAQ come from the germline V gene. Here the CDR3 reads CASSMGGLGTDTQYF. CDR3 DNA: TGTGCCAGCAGCATGGGGGGACTGGGGACAGATACGCAGTATTTT.

This clone occurred once. The chain's CDR3 is CASSRPLVRGRADGYTF. The CDR3 DNA reads TGTGCCAGTAGTCGACCGCTGGTCAGGGGGCGAGCAGATGGCTACACCTTC. The chain is built from TRBV19 and TRBJ1-2; 8 bases line up with TRBD1. From germline, CDR1 is LNHDA and CDR2 SQIVND (reference sequence). This CDR3 has 17 residues. The junction had 17 bases not matched to a gene; V was cut back by 5 bases and J by 6 bases.

This clone was seen only a few times. The V call is TRBV11-3, the J call TRBJ2-1; the D is unclear. This CDR3 is built from 13 residues. Germline V gives CDR1 SGHNT, CDR2 YENEEA. Trimming stripped 4 bases from V and 6 bases from J, with 10 bases between. The chain's CDR3 is CASSSWNSNEQFF. CDR3 nucleotides: TGTGCCAGCAGCTCATGGAATTCCAATGAGCAGTTCTTC.

The rearrangement uses TRBV28 and TRBJ2-3; 9 nucleotides align to TRBD2. This CDR3 comprises 13 residues. With 9 bases clipped from V and 4 bases from J, the junction kept 5 bases outside the gene matches. Germline CDR1 and CDR2: MDHEN and SYDVKM. This CDR3 is CASILAGADTQYF. The CDR3 nucleotides read TGTGCCAGTATTTTAGCGGGAGCAGATACGCAGTATTTT.

The chain employs TRBV5-4 and TRBJ2-7; the D is unclear. The CDR3 covers 16 residues. Germline CDR1 and CDR2: SGHNT and YYREEE (reference sequence). V gave up 4 bases and J gave up 5 bases, with 22 bases separating them. The CDR3 sequence: CASSRLGRSLSNEQYF. CDR3 nucleotides: TGTGCCAGCAGCAGACTCGGGCGCTCCCTGAGTAACGAGCAGTACTTC.

The J gene is TRBJ2-7, the V gene TRBV5-4; TRBD2 matches at 8 bases. The CDR3 consists of 16 residues. CDR1 is SGHNT and CDR2 is YYREEE in the germline V gene (reference sequence). After removal of 4 bases from V and 0 bases from J, the junction contained 9 bases not matched to a gene. CDR3 nucleotides: TGTGCCAGCAGCCAGAATAGCGGGGCGGGCTCCTACGAGCAGTACTTC. Amino acid sequence: CASSQNSGAGSYEQYF.

Remarks on this clone: A read error may produce the germline difference seen at one junction end. This chain uses TRBV7-2 with TRBJ1-1, with unresolved D. CDR1 and CDR2 (germline): SGHTA, FQGNSA. The length of the CDR3 is 15 residues. CDR3 nucleotide sequence: TGTGCCAGCAGCGTAGCCAGGCTGATAGGGACTGAAGCTTTCTTT. This gives the protein CASSVARLIGTEAFF.

CDR3 residues: CASSNLVVGGGTEAFF. The CDR3 DNA reads as TGTGCCAGCAGCAATTTGGTGGTCGGGGGCGGGACTGAAGCTTTCTTT. The V gene is TRBV7-9, the J gene TRBJ1-1, with D perhaps matching TRBD1 (6 bases). V shed 5 bases and J shed 5 bases, with 21 bases lying between them. The CDR3 length is 16 residues. The germline gives CDR1 SEHNR, CDR2 FQNEAQ (reference sequence).

A few counts support this clone. The rearrangement joins TRBV29-1 to TRBJ1-2; D call uncertain. Between the trimmed V and J ends, which lost 7 bases and 2 bases, there was a span of 14 bases. The CDR3 spans 13 residues. Germline CDR1 reads SQVTM; CDR2 reads ANQGSEA. For the CDR3, the DNA is TGCAGCGCAGGAGGTTTGGGCAACTATGGCTACACCTTC. Its protein product is CSAGGLGNYGYTF. Together with reference TRBV29-1 and TRBJ1-2, the CDR3 gives the full variable domain: SAVISQKPSRDICQRGTSLTIQCQVDSQVTMMFWYRQQPGQSLTLIATANQGSEATYESGFVIDKFPISRPNLTFSTLTVSNMSPEDSSIYLCSAGGLGNYGYTFGSGTRLTVV.

The chain links TRBV18 to TRBJ2-3, with TRBD2 matching 9 bases. The CDR3 runs to 17 residues. Germline V gene lookup returns CDR1 KGHSH and CDR2 LQKENI. The V segment lost 4 bases and the J segment 2 bases; nucleotides outside the gene matches: 10. In DNA, the CDR3 is TGTGCCAGCTCACGGGAGACTAGCGGAGTTCTCACAGATACGCAGTATTTT. Translated: CASSRETSGVLTDTQYF.

The chain couples TRBV4-1 to TRBJ2-2; 12 bases agree with TRBD2. Germline V lookup: CDR1 MGHRA, CDR2 YSYEKL. This CDR3 has 18 residues. Germline trimming cut 1 base from V and 1 base from J; bases unmatched to any gene: 4. This CDR3 reads CASSQVGLAGQNTGELFF. DNA for the CDR3: TGCGCCAGCAGCCAAGTCGGACTAGCGGGGCAGAACACCGGGGAGCTGTTTTTT.

This clone was picked up a small number of times. The rearrangement uses TRBV14 and TRBJ2-1; D remains ambiguous. V gave up 0 bases and J gave up 1 base, with 10 bases separating them. Per the germline V gene, CDR1 is SGHDN and CDR2 is FVKESK. The CDR3 extends over 16 amino acids. DNA of the CDR3: TGTGCCAGCAGCCAAGATGTCAGGTCTTCCTACAATGAGCAGTTCTTC. This sequence encodes CASSQDVRSSYNEQFF.

This clone was picked up many times. The CDR3 loop is CTSSETGGVGYTF. In DNA form, the CDR3 reads TGCACCAGCAGCGAAACAGGGGGCGTCGGCTACACCTTC. The genes are TRBV1 and TRBJ1-2; the tabulated D call, TRBD1, remains unverified against the DNA. TRBV1 is termed a pseudogene. The CDR3 runs to 13 residues.

The chain joins TRBV7-9 to TRBJ2-1; D gene unclear. The germline gives CDR1 SEHNR, CDR2 FQNEAQ (reference sequence). With 1 base removed from V and 9 bases from J, the gap between germline ends came to 7 bases. The CDR3 sequence is 12 residues long. CDR3 DNA: TGTGCCAGCAGCTTAGAGAGGACTGAGCAGTTCTTC. The encoded protein is CASSLERTEQFF.